The subject of this entry is one T cell receptor (beta chain). Seattle-derived patients entered the study during active infection and were followed longitudinally. The data originate from a study of blood T cell repertoires in COVID-19. About the study: Donors in the United States, Italy and Spain gave samples during acute or convalescent COVID-19.

This CDR3 comprises 14 residues. Germline V gene lookup returns CDR1 LNHDA and CDR2 SQIVND (reference sequence). V lost 6 bases and J lost 6; bases outside the gene matches: 6. In the original processing: Amplification of reference gene primers was used by the study to estimate nucleated cell counts. The repertoire was sequenced with immunoSEQ multiplex PCR; TCRdb's copy has only in-frame clones and lacks some. For V, J and clone size, that table is used; D and trimming come from the DNA. The profile shows hundreds of thousands of clones, about 91% of them singletons. The V call is TRBV19, the J call TRBJ2-1; the match to TRBD2 covers 9 bases. The TCR comes from a woman aged 45-60 years with COVID-19, enrolled during active disease. The sample comprised peripheral blood. The CDR3 is CASSVLAGTNEQFF. The CDR3 DNA is TGTGCCAGTAGCGTCCTAGCGGGGACCAATGAGCAGTTCTTC.